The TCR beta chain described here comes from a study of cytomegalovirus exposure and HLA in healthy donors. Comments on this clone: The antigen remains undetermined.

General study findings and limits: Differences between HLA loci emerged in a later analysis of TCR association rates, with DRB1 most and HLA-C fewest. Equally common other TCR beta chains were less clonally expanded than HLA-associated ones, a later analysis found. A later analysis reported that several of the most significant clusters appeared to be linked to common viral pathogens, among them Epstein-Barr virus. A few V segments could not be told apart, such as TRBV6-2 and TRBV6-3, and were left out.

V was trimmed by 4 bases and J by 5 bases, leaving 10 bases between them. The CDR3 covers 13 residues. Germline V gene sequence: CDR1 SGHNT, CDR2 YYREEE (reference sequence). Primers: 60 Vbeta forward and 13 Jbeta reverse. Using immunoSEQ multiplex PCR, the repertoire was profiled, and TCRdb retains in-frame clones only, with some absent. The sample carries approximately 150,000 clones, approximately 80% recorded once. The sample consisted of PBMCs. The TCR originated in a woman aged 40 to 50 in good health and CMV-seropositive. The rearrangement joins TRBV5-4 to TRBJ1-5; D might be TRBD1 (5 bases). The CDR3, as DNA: TGTGCCAGCAGCCAGGGTTTCGATCAGCCCCAGCATTTT. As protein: CASSQGFDQPQHF.